This T cell receptor (beta chain) was recorded in a study of response to subunit inactivated influenza vaccine. One entry per CDR3 protein results from TCRdb running MiXCR on the RT-PCR reads. The data hold hundreds of thousands of distinct CDR3 sequences, with 7.5% to 8.5% observed a single time. V lost 4 bases, J lost 4 bases, and 6 bases stayed unmatched. The germline V gene encodes CDR1 SEHNR and CDR2 FQNEAQ (reference sequence). The CDR3 covers 14 residues. This clonotype was seen many times. The sequencing here drew on PBMCs from blood, taken about 24 months after vaccination. The J gene is TRBJ1-2, the V gene TRBV7-9; 7 bases match TRBD1. The sequence was obtained from a man between 45 and 75 years old who received an inactivated influenza vaccine. The DNA for the CDR3 is TGTGCCAGCAGCTCCGGACAGGCTATCTATGGCTACACCTTC. This encodes CASSSGQAIYGYTF.